This T cell receptor beta chain originates from a study of shared clonotypes between healthy human individuals. Background on the study: Each donor's CD4 naive and CD4 memory cells filled three plates apiece, CD8 naive two, and CD8 memory one. Overall study results and limits: Memory subsets generally showed lower estimated richness than naive subsets.

The V segment lost 4 bases and the J segment 7 bases; nucleotides outside the gene matches: 11. In germline, CDR1 is SGHNT, CDR2 YYREEE (reference sequence). The CDR3 has 16 residues. This clone was seen once. What it binds is unknown. Donation came from healthy HIV-negative adults that had no recent acute infections or vaccinations. Under the authors' procedure: Sequence data from immunoSEQ were junction-only and lacked quality scores; consequently, filtering differed. Clones were read by immunoSEQ multiplex PCR, and TCRdb kept only the in-frame ones, dropping some. That table supplies the V and J calls and clone size; D and trimming were determined from the DNA. This table holds millions of clones, approximately 93% found once.

The chain is built from TRBV5-4 and TRBJ2-2; 9 bases line up with TRBD2. Specimen: naive CD4+ T cells from PBMCs. The subset: CD45RA+ positively selected. This TCR came from a man between 18 and 29 years old in good health. Some clones in this sample may be carry-over from other donors' samples. The CDR3 here is CASSDQTSGRFGELFF. DNA for the CDR3: TGTGCCAGCAGCGATCAGACTAGCGGCCGATTCGGGGAGCTGTTTTTT.